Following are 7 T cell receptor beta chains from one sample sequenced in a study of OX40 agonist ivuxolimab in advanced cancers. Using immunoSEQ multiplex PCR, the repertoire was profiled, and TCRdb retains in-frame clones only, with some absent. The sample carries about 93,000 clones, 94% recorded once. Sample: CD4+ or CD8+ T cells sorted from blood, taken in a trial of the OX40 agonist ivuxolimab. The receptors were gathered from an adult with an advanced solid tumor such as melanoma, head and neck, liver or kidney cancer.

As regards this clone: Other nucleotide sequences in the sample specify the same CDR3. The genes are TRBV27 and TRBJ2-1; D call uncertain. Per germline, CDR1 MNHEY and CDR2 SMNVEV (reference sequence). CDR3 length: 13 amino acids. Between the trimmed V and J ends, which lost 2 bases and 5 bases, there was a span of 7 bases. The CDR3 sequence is CASSLGRNNEQFF. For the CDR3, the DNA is TGTGCCAGCAGTTTAGGCCGGAACAATGAGCAGTTCTTC.

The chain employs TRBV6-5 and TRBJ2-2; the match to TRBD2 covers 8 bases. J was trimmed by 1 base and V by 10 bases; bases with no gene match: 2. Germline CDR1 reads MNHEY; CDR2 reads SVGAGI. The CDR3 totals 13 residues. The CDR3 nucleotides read TGTGCCACGCTAGCGGGGAACACCGGGGAGCTGTTTTTT. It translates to CATLAGNTGELFF.

The chain's CDR3 is CASSRQAGGQNEQFF. CDR3 sequence (DNA): TGTGCCAGCAGTCGCCAGGCGGGGGGGCAAAATGAGCAGTTCTTC. The chain carries TRBV27 and TRBJ2-1; 9 nucleotides align to TRBD2. CDR1 is MNHEY, CDR2 SMNVEV, per germline (reference sequence). This CDR3 is 15 amino acids long. J was trimmed by 7 bases and V by 5 bases; bases with no gene match: 9.

The CDR3 sequence is CASSLHPQGAGGELFF. CDR3 bases: TGTGCCAGTAGTCTGCACCCACAGGGGGCAGGAGGGGAGCTGTTTTTT. V and J are TRBV19 and TRBJ2-2; 9 bases match TRBD1. Germline V CDR1 and CDR2: LNHDA, SQIVND (reference sequence). Trimming took 5 bases from V and 8 from J; bases not matched to a gene: 12. The CDR3 consists of 16 residues.

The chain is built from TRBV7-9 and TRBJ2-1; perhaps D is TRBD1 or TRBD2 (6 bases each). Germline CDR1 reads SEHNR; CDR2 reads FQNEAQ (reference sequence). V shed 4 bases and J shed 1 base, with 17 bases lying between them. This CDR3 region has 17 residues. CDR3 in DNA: TGTGCCAGCAGCTCCCTGGACGGGGGCAAATCCTACAATGAGCAGTTCTTC. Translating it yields CASSSLDGGKSYNEQFF. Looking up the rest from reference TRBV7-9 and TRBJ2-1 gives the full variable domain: DTGVSQNPRHKITKRGQNVTFRCDPISEHNRLYWYRQTLGQGPEFLTYFQNEAQLEKSRLLSDRFSAERPKGSFSTLEIQRTEQGDSAMYLCASSSLDGGKSYNEQFFGPGTRLTVL.

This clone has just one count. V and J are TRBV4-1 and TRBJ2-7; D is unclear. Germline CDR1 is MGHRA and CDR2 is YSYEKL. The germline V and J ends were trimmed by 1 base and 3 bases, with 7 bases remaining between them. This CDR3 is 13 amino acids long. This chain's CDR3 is CASSQVESYEQYF. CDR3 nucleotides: TGCGCCAGCAGCCAAGTAGAGAGCTACGAGCAGTACTTC.

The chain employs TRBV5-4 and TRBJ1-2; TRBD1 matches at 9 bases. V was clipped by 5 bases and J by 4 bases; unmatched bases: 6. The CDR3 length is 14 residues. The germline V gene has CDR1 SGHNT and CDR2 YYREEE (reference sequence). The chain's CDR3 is CASSPGTGTYGYTF. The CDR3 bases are TGTGCCAGCAGTCCCGGGACAGGGACCTATGGCTACACCTTC.